This entry lists 28 T cell receptor beta chains sequenced from one sample in a study of blood T cell repertoires in COVID-19. This table comes from immunoSEQ multiplex PCR, and its TCRdb copy is limited to in-frame clones, with some not included. This sample has 180,000 or so clones, with 65% to 85% found just once. The sequenced sample consisted of peripheral blood. The receptor set was obtained from a woman between 35 and 50 years old with COVID-19, enrolled during active disease.

This clone was observed once. The chain recombines TRBV9 with TRBJ1-2; tentatively, D is TRBD1 (6 bases). Germline loops: CDR1 SGDLS, CDR2 YYNGEE. CDR3 length equals 10 residues. V was cut by 10 bases and J by 7 bases, with 11 bases left in between. This chain's CDR3 is CAGGPGGYTF. In DNA, the CDR3 is TGTGCCGGGGGCCCGGGTGGCTACACCTTC.

The J gene is TRBJ2-3, the V gene TRBV5-1, with TRBD2 matching 11 bases. The germline gives CDR1 SGHRS, CDR2 YFSETQ. This CDR3 has 15 amino acids. The V segment lost 5 bases and the J segment 0 bases; nucleotides outside the gene matches: 2. The CDR3 nucleotides read TGCGCCAGCAGTAGACTAGCGGGAAGCACAGATACGCAGTATTTT. Protein: CASSRLAGSTDTQYF. The variable domain in full, completed from reference TRBV5-1 and TRBJ2-3, reads KAGVTQTPRYLIKTRGQQVTLSCSPISGHRSVSWYQQTPGQGLQFLFEYFSETQRNKGNFPGRFSGRQFSNSRSEMNVSTLELGDSALYLCASSRLAGSTDTQYFGPGTRLTVL.

The gene calls are TRBV5-1 and TRBJ2-1, with a tentative D call TRBD1 (5 bases). This CDR3 has 14 residues. Germline V gene lookup returns CDR1 SGHRS and CDR2 YFSETQ. Trimming shortened V by 2 bases and J by 3 bases, and 9 bases separated the two germline ends. CDR3 bases: TGCGCCAGCAGCTTACAGGAAATCTACAATGAGCAGTTCTTC. It is translated as CASSLQEIYNEQFF.

V and J are TRBV2 and TRBJ2-5, with D unclear. Germline-derived CDR1 and CDR2 are SNHLY and FYNNEI. The CDR3 spans 13 residues. Trimming cost V 2 bases and J 4 bases, with 8 bases left between them. The CDR3: CASSESRGETQYF. Written as DNA, the CDR3 is TGTGCCAGCAGTGAATCCAGAGGAGAGACCCAGTACTTC.

This clone came up many times. The chain has TRBV7-9 and TRBJ1-2; TRBD1 matches 7 bases. J was trimmed by 13 bases and V by 3 bases; bases with no gene match: 11. There are 13 residues in the CDR3. CDR1 and CDR2 from the germline V gene are SEHNR and FQNEAQ (reference sequence). The DNA of the CDR3 is TGTGCCAGCAGCTTGGACAGGTCGGGTGGCCGCACCTTC. Amino acid sequence: CASSLDRSGGRTF.

The rearrangement joins TRBV3-1 (or the pseudogene TRBV3-2) to TRBJ2-5, with 8 positions matching TRBD1. Trimming took 9 bases from V and 5 from J; bases not matched to a gene: 11. Germline V gene lookup returns CDR1 LGHDT and CDR2 YNNKEL (reference sequence). CDR3 length equals 14 residues. CDR3 nucleotides: TGTGCCAGTTGGATGACAGGGGCCTCCGAGACCCAGTACTTC. Amino acids: CASWMTGASETQYF.

This clone occurred once. This chain links TRBV27 with TRBJ1-5, with D tentatively TRBD1 (6 bases). Germline values: CDR1 MNHEY, CDR2 SMNVEV (reference sequence). Trimming removed 2 bases at V and 6 bases at J, with 11 bases between. This CDR3 has 14 amino acids. CDR3 in amino acids: CASSLIGGGQPQHF. DNA for the CDR3: TGTGCCAGCAGTTTAATAGGGGGTGGTCAGCCCCAGCATTTT.

As for this clone: The final CDR3 position lacks the conserved phenylalanine or tryptophan, pointing to a likely read error. It is unclear where the CDR3 begins or ends on the DNA, so no DNA is shown, and the CDR3 is as TCRdb lists it. The V call is TRBV10-3, the J call TRBJ1-4. 12 amino acids form the CDR3, both terminal residues included. Germline CDR1 and CDR2: ENHRY and SYGVKD. CDR3 region: CAISESGTQEPL.

The V gene is TRBV14, the J gene TRBJ2-7; TRBD2 matches 7 bases. With 5 bases clipped from V and 0 bases from J, the junction kept 16 bases outside the gene matches. This CDR3 region has 18 residues. Germline V gene data show CDR1 as SGHDN and CDR2 as FVKESK. The CDR3 coding sequence is TGTGCCAGCAGCTTCACAGGTAATCTAGCGGAAAGCTCCTACGAGCAGTACTTC. Its translation: CASSFTGNLAESSYEQYF.

V is TRBV6-5 and J is TRBJ1-2, with 7 nucleotides matching TRBD1. V was pared by 7 bases and J by 6 bases, with 8 bases of the junction left unmatched. Germline V gives CDR1 MNHEY, CDR2 SVGAGI. The CDR3 has 13 residues. CDR3 protein: CASKQGTKDGYTF. In DNA, the CDR3 is TGTGCCAGCAAACAGGGGACGAAAGATGGCTACACCTTC.

CDR3 protein: CVRSLAMGPASRRVPPGNQPQHF. DNA for the CDR3: TGTGTCAGAAGCTTAGCGATGGGTCCCGCCTCCCGCAGGGTGCCCCCGGGCAATCAGCCCCAGCATTTT. The chain couples TRBV7-5 to TRBJ1-5; TRBD1, the D gene given by the table, was not confirmed from the DNA. TRBV7-5 corresponds to a pseudogene. The CDR3 has 23 amino acids.

The table lists this clone with a few counts. This chain links TRBV7-6 with TRBJ1-1; 7 nucleotides agree with TRBD1. CDR3 size: 15 residues. Looked up from germline, CDR1 is SGHVS and CDR2 is FNYEAQ. V was pared by 4 bases and J by 1 base, with 6 bases of the junction left unmatched. CDR3 sequence: CASSSRTGRNTEAFF. Here the CDR3 DNA reads TGTGCCAGCAGCTCAAGGACAGGACGGAACACTGAAGCTTTCTTT.

This chain connects TRBV19 to TRBJ1-1; D is ambiguous. Looked up from germline, CDR1 is LNHDA and CDR2 is SQIVND (reference sequence). V lost 5 bases and J 1 base, leaving 11 bases between the germline ends. This CDR3 is 14 amino acids long. CDR3 region: CASSSTRRNTEAFF. DNA for the CDR3: TGTGCCAGTAGTTCGACTAGACGGAACACTGAAGCTTTCTTT.

The rearrangement joins TRBV5-4 to TRBJ1-1; 7 bases match TRBD1. Germline V gives CDR1 SGHNT, CDR2 YYREEE (reference sequence). V was pared by 4 bases and J by 0 bases, with 9 bases of the junction left unmatched. The CDR3 contains 16 residues. CDR3 coding DNA: TGTGCCAGCAGCGAAAAGACGAGGGGGCTGAACACTGAAGCTTTCTTT. This codes for CASSEKTRGLNTEAFF.

V usage is TRBV12-3 or TRBV12-4 and J usage is TRBJ1-1; 8 nucleotides line up with TRBD1. V gave up 6 bases and J gave up 11 bases; unmatched junction bases: 8. This CDR3 comprises 12 residues. The CDR3 loop is CASRGDRGRAFF. The CDR3 coding sequence is TGTGCCAGCAGGGGAGACAGGGGCAGGGCTTTCTTT.

DNA for the CDR3: TGCGCCAGCAGCATAAGACAGGGGCGGAACACTGAAGCTTTCTTT. Residues: CASSIRQGRNTEAFF. The rearrangement joins TRBV5-1 to TRBJ1-1; TRBD1 aligns across 8 bases. The trim removed 4 bases at V and 1 base at J, leaving 6 bases unmatched. Germline values: CDR1 SGHRS, CDR2 YFSETQ. CDR3 size: 15 residues.

The chain employs TRBV5-1 and TRBJ2-7; perhaps TRBD1 as D (6 bases). Trimming shortened V by 4 bases and J by 0 bases, and 8 bases separated the two germline ends. The V gene's germline CDR1 is SGHRS and CDR2 YFSETQ. The CDR3 is 13 amino acids. This CDR3 is CASSADSSYEQYF. The CDR3 DNA reads TGCGCCAGCAGCGCGGACAGCTCCTACGAGCAGTACTTC.

This chain links TRBV7-9 with TRBJ1-5; D might be TRBD1 (6 bases). Germline CDR1 SEHNR, CDR2 FQNEAQ (reference sequence). Trimming took 6 bases from V and 1 from J, leaving 10 bases between them. This CDR3 is built from 14 residues. CDR3 nucleotide sequence: TGTGCCAGCAGTCTCACAGGGAGCAATCAGCCCCAGCATTTT. Protein sequence: CASSLTGSNQPQHF. Filled out from reference TRBV7-9 and TRBJ1-5, the complete variable domain reads DTGVSQNPRHKITKRGQNVTFRCDPISEHNRLYWYRQTLGQGPEFLTYFQNEAQLEKSRLLSDRFSAERPKGSFSTLEIQRTEQGDSAMYLCASSLTGSNQPQHFGDGTRLSIL.

The V gene is TRBV19, the J gene TRBJ2-1; 13 nucleotides align to TRBD2. CDR1 LNHDA and CDR2 SQIVND come from the germline V gene (reference sequence). The CDR3 length is 15 residues. The V segment lost 1 base and the J segment 8 bases; nucleotides outside the gene matches: 2. For the CDR3, the DNA is TGTGCCAGTAGTATAGGGACTAGCGGGGGCGATGAGCAGTTCTTC. Protein: CASSIGTSGGDEQFF. The full variable domain, its missing parts supplied by reference TRBV19 and TRBJ2-1, is DGGITQSPKYLFRKEGQNVTLSCEQNLNHDAMYWYRQDPGQGLRLIYYSQIVNDFQKGDIAEGYSVSREKKESFPLTVTSAQKNPTAFYLCASSIGTSGGDEQFFGPGTRLTVL.

V usage is TRBV5-4 and J usage is TRBJ1-6; TRBD1 might be the D (5 bases). From germline, CDR1 is SGHNT and CDR2 YYREEE (reference sequence). The CDR3 totals 15 residues. V lost 4 bases and J 13 bases, leaving 21 bases between the germline ends. The DNA of the CDR3 is TGTGCCAGCAGCGCCGGTGGAGTTGGGCAGGGTCCCCTCCACTTT. This sequence encodes CASSAGGVGQGPLHF.

CDR3 in DNA: TGTGCCAGCAGCCCATATGGCTACACCTTC. It codes for CASSPYGYTF. The chain carries TRBV12-3 or TRBV12-4 and TRBJ1-2; D remains ambiguous. V lost 6 bases and J 5 bases, leaving 4 bases between the germline ends. There are 10 residues in the CDR3.

V usage is TRBV15 and J usage is TRBJ2-7, with D possibly TRBD1 on 6 matching bases. Trimming cost V 1 base and J 6 bases, with 19 bases left between them. Germline-derived CDR1 and CDR2 are LNHNV and YYDKDF (reference sequence). The length of the CDR3 is 16 residues. The CDR3 region is CATSRADSLTRGEQYF. For the CDR3, the DNA is TGTGCCACCAGCAGAGCGGACAGCTTAACGCGAGGCGAGCAGTACTTC.

CDR3 sequence: CASSDSGGLHTDTQYF. Here the CDR3 DNA reads TGTGCCAGCAGTGACTCGGGGGGGCTACACACAGATACGCAGTATTTT. The chain recombines TRBV6-4 with TRBJ2-3, with D possibly being TRBD2 (7 bases). The length of the CDR3 is 16 residues. V was pared by 0 bases and J by 2 bases, with 12 bases between. Germline assignment: CDR1 MRHNA and CDR2 SNTAGT.

The chain is built from TRBV19 and TRBJ1-5, with D possibly matching TRBD1 (6 bases). The ends were cut back, 8 bases at V and 6 bases at J, with 20 bases in the middle. This CDR3 has 15 amino acids. Germline V gene lookup returns CDR1 LNHDA and CDR2 SQIVND (reference sequence). In nucleotides, the CDR3 is TGTGCCAGTCATCCAGGAAACAGGGCCGGTCAGCCCCAGCATTTT. Translation: CASHPGNRAGQPQHF.

The rearrangement uses TRBV9 and TRBJ2-2; 7 bases agree with TRBD1. CDR3 length equals 14 residues. The ends lost 5 bases at V and 4 bases at J; junction bases unmatched: 5. Germline V gene sequence: CDR1 SGDLS, CDR2 YYNGEE. The CDR3 region has the DNA TGTGCCAGCAGGCCTGGACAGGTCACCGGGGAGCTGTTTTTT. Protein sequence: CASRPGQVTGELFF.

The V call is TRBV6-1, the J call TRBJ1-5; maybe TRBD1 (6 bases). The germline V gene encodes CDR1 MNHNS and CDR2 SASEGT. The CDR3 is 16 amino acids. V was clipped by 4 bases and J by 1 base, with 14 bases between them. CDR3 in amino acids: CASSVGGAGSNQPQHF. The CDR3 nucleotides read TGTGCCAGCAGTGTTGGGGGGGCAGGGAGCAATCAGCCCCAGCATTTT.

V is TRBV25-1 and J is TRBJ2-2, with TRBD1 identical over 10 bases. V lost 7 bases to trimming and J lost 4 bases; unmatched junction nucleotides: 3. The CDR3 runs to 14 residues. CDR1 and CDR2 (germline): MGHDK, SYGVNS. CDR3 residues: CASTWTGGTGELFF. Written as DNA, the CDR3 is TGTGCCAGCACATGGACAGGGGGCACCGGGGAGCTGTTTTTT. Complete variable domain (other parts from reference TRBV25-1 and TRBJ2-2): EADIYQTPRYLVIGTGKKITLECSQTMGHDKMYWYQQDPGMELHLIHYSYGVNSTEKGDLSSESTVSRIRTEHFPLTLESARPSHTSQYLCASTWTGGTGELFFGEGSRLTVL.

V and J are TRBV6-5 and TRBJ2-2, with 7 bases fitting TRBD2. CDR1 is MNHEY and CDR2 is SVGAGI in the germline V gene. J was trimmed by 6 bases and V by 5 bases; bases with no gene match: 9. This CDR3 region has 15 residues. The CDR3 sequence is CASSTKTGGSGELFF. Here the CDR3 DNA reads TGTGCCAGCAGTACGAAGACGGGAGGATCCGGGGAGCTGTTTTTT.